This note documents a single T cell receptor beta chain sequence. Antigen unknown. This CDR3 region has 12 residues. Germline CDR1 and CDR2: MGHDK and SYGVNS. Trimming took 3 bases from V and 3 from J, leaving 6 bases between them. This entry comes from a study of T cell repertoires in cytomegalovirus infection. Using its own MiXCR run on the reads, TCRdb lists one record per CDR3 protein. The sample records 800,000 to 950,000 distinct CDR3 sequences, over 25% being singletons. The sequencing here drew on cultured CD8+ T cells from PBMCs, taken from culture after CMV antigen stimulation. The chain uses TRBV25-1 and TRBJ2-7, with D unclear. This TCR derives from a human donor in good health (CMV status not recorded). Some clones in this sample may be carry-over from other donors' samples. CDR3 DNA: TGTGCCAGCAGTGACGCAGACTACGAGCAGTACTTC. It translates to CASSDADYEQYF.